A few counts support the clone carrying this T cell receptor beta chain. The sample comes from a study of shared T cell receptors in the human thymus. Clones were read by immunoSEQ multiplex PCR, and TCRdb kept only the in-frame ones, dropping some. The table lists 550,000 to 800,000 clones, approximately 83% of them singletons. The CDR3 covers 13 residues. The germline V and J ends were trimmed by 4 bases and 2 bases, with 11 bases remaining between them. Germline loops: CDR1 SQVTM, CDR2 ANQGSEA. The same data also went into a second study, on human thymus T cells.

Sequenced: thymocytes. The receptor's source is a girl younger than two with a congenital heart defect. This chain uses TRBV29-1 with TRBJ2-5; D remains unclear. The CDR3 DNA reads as TGCAGCGTTGTTCCGCAGACACAAGAGACCCAGTACTTC. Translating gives CSVVPQTQETQYF. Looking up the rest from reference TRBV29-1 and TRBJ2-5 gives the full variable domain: SAVISQKPSRDICQRGTSLTIQCQVDSQVTMMFWYRQQPGQSLTLIATANQGSEATYESGFVIDKFPISRPNLTFSTLTVSNMSPEDSSIYLCSVVPQTQETQYFGPGTRLLVL.